This TCR beta chain was recovered during a study of cytomegalovirus exposure and HLA in healthy donors. The wider study: The Caucasian-associated ancestry cluster held 65% to 90% of a few hundred genotyped donors. Whole-study results and caveats: Available immune exposure information covered CMV serostatus only. Upon later analysis, TCR association rates were observed to vary by HLA locus, being highest for DRB1 and lowest for HLA-C.

Primers included in the PCR were 60 Vbeta and 13 Jbeta primers. The method was immunoSEQ multiplex PCR; TCRdb's version includes in-frame clones alone and lacks a portion of them. The sample has 95,000 to 150,000 clones; under 70% are singletons. A remark on this clone: The antigen is undetermined.

Germline assignment: CDR1 LNHDA and CDR2 SQIVND (reference sequence). Deletions cut 3 bases from V and 5 bases from J, with 13 bases between. CDR3 length equals 14 residues. The rearrangement uses TRBV19 and TRBJ1-1, with D possibly TRBD1 on 5 matching bases. Source material: PBMCs. The sequence was collected from a man between 18 and 29 years old in good health and CMV-seronegative. CDR3 DNA sequence: TGTGCCAGTAGTATTTTCGGGAGGGGTACTGAAGCTTTCTTT. Protein: CASSIFGRGTEAFF.